These T cell receptor beta chains were read from a single sample in a study of OX40 agonist ivuxolimab in advanced cancers. Produced via immunoSEQ multiplex PCR; TCRdb's table is partial and in-frame only. Found here are roughly 63,000 clones, around nine tenths of them singletons; the top ten hold 2% to 2.5%. The source material was CD4+ or CD8+ T cells sorted from blood, sampled in a trial of the OX40 agonist ivuxolimab. These TCRs come from an adult with an advanced solid tumor such as melanoma, head and neck, liver or kidney cancer. CDR3s include the opening cysteine and the closing phenylalanine or tryptophan. A D gene is named only where the DNA matches it firmly. The size field is filled for only some rows; it gives once, few, many or a size class.

j_gene | d_gene | v_gene | abundance | CDR3nt | CDR3aa
TRBJ2-7 | TRBD1 | TRBV5-1 | NA | TGCGCCAGCAGCTTGGTACAGGGGGCATTAGAGCAGTACTTC | CASSLVQGALEQYF
TRBJ2-2 | NA | TRBV18 | NA | TGTGCCAGCTCACCACCGCGCAATCTGGGGGGCACCGGGGAGCTGTTTTTT | CASSPPRNLGGTGELFF
TRBJ2-2 | NA | TRBV27 | NA | TGTGCCAGCAGTAACGCCCTGGGGTGGGAGCTGTTTTTT | CASSNALGWELFF
TRBJ2-2 | TRBD1 | TRBV19 | NA | TGTGCCAGTAGGGACAGGGCGCGCACCGGGGAGCTGTTTTTT | CASRDRARTGELFF
TRBJ2-2 | NA | TRBV5-1 | NA | TGCGCCAGCAGCTTTTCCTGGGGTGCCGGGGAGCTGTTTTTT | CASSFSWGAGELFF
TRBJ1-2 | NA | TRBV6-1 | NA | TGTGCCAGCAGTGGAGGCAGGGCGGCTAACTATGGCTACACCTTC | CASSGGRAANYGYTF
TRBJ2-5 | TRBD2 | TRBV28 | NA | TGTGCCAGCAGGTACTGGGGGGGAGAGACCCAGTACTTC | CASRYWGGETQYF
TRBJ1-2 | NA | TRBV28 | NA | TGTGCCAGCCACGGCGGGACACATTATGGCTACACCTTC | CASHGGTHYGYTF
TRBJ1-2 | NA | TRBV2 | NA | TGTGCCAGCAGTGGGGAAGGGGAACATGGCTACACCTTC | CASSGEGEHGYTF
TRBJ2-6 | TRBD1 | TRBV7-2 | NA | TGTGCCAGCAGCCCCAGGGGGCTTACAGGTGGGGCCAACGTCCTGACTTTC | CASSPRGLTGGANVLTF
TRBJ1-1 | TRBD1 | TRBV7-6 | NA | TGTGCCAGCAGCCAAGGACAGGGAGGGTGGAGCACTGAAGCTTTCTTT | CASSQGQGGWSTEAFF
TRBJ2-7 | NA | TRBV5-6 | many | TGTGCCAGCAGCTTGCCGCCCATCCACGAGCAGTACTTC | CASSLPPIHEQYF
TRBJ1-3 | TRBD1 | TRBV5-1 | NA | TGCGCCAGCAGCTTAGACAGGGTAACTGGAAACACCATATATTTT | CASSLDRVTGNTIYF
TRBJ1-1 | NA | TRBV27 | NA | TGTGCCAGCAGTTTGACCGTAAGGGGTTATACTGAAGCTTTCTTT | CASSLTVRGYTEAFF
TRBJ1-6 | NA | TRBV4-1 | NA | TGCGCCAGCAGCCAAGAAACAGCCCTTAGGAATTCACCCCTCCACTTT | CASSQETALRNSPLHF
TRBJ2-3 | TRBD2 | TRBV27 | NA | TGTGCCAGCAGTGCCGGGACTAGCGCTCACACAGATACGCAGTATTTT | CASSAGTSAHTDTQYF
TRBJ1-2 | TRBD1 | TRBV9 | NA | TGTGCCAGCAGCGTCGCCTACTCGAGACAGGGCGACTATGGCTACACCTTC | CASSVAYSRQGDYGYTF
TRBJ2-1 | NA | TRBV7-9 | NA | TGTGCCAGCAGCATTAGCATCTCCTACAATGAGCAGTTCTTC | CASSISISYNEQFF